This TCR beta chain derives from a study of post-analysis software for immune sequencing data. Trimming removed 10 bases from V and 1 base from J, with 13 bases in between. Germline V gene data show CDR1 as MNHNS and CDR2 as SASEGT. The CDR3 runs 13 residues. The library was made from cDNA and included unique molecular identifiers. TCRdb independently ran MiXCR on the PCR reads; one entry per CDR3 protein. The table has roughly 400,000 distinct CDR3 sequences, over 30% seen once; the top ten hold 6% to 9%. Study outcomes and limitations: Those with multiple sclerosis, the patient group, showed significantly lower normalized Chao1 diversity than controls. Controls showed lower frequencies than patients for five TRBV segments, and TRBV5-6, TRBV5-1 and TRBV20-1 were among these.

Details on this clonotype: The antigen is not known.

The genes are TRBV6-1 and TRBJ2-5; D is ambiguous. The receptor was isolated from a girl aged 2 to 10 with multiple sclerosis. Material: blood. CDR3 in amino acids: CAIFRVLQETQYF. CDR3 nucleotides: TGTGCCATATTTCGGGTACTCCAAGAGACCCAGTACTTC.